The 3 T cell receptor beta chains presented below share a single source sample, sequenced in a study of T cells after yellow fever vaccination. TCRdb redid the calling of the 5' RACE reads with MiXCR, one entry per CDR3 protein. Of about 340,000 distinct CDR3 sequences listed, 7.5% to 9% are singletons. The source was PBMCs, collected on the day of the first yellow fever vaccination. Receptors were obtained from a man younger than 35 who received the YFV17D yellow fever vaccine.

This clonotype was picked up a small number of times. The V call is TRBV5-1, the J call TRBJ1-2; no reliable D call. Germline V CDR1 and CDR2: SGHRS, YFSETQ. CDR3 length: 14 residues. V lost 0 bases and J lost 8, with 14 bases in between. The chain's CDR3 is CASSLEVAGQGYTF. CDR3 nucleotide sequence: TGCGCCAGCAGCTTGGAGGTAGCCGGGCAAGGCTACACCTTC. Full variable domain (remainder filled in from reference TRBV5-1 and TRBJ1-2): KAGVTQTPRYLIKTRGQQVTLSCSPISGHRSVSWYQQTPGQGLQFLFEYFSETQRNKGNFPGRFSGRQFSNSRSEMNVSTLELGDSALYLCASSLEVAGQGYTFGSGTRLTVV.

At least ten counts were recorded for this clonotype. The chain links TRBV5-4 to TRBJ2-7; D uncertain. The V and J ends lost 2 bases and 4 bases respectively, with 7 bases between them. This CDR3 comprises 12 residues. Germline V lookup: CDR1 SGHNT, CDR2 YYREEE (reference sequence). CDR3 protein: CASSFYPYEQYF. In DNA, the CDR3 is TGTGCCAGCAGCTTCTACCCATACGAGCAGTACTTC.

This clonotype was detected only a few times. J is TRBJ2-3 and V is TRBV6-1; D is ambiguous. Germline values: CDR1 MNHNS, CDR2 SASEGT. The CDR3 covers 13 residues. V was clipped by 8 bases and J by 1 base, with 10 bases between them. The CDR3 DNA is TGTGCCAGCGTCGGTCCCGGCACAGATACGCAGTATTTT. Its protein product is CASVGPGTDTQYF.